The 21 T cell receptor beta chains given below trace back to one sample, sequenced in a study of CD8+CD57+ T cells in acquired aplastic anemia. Individuals selected for sequencing had exhibited CD8+CD57+ cell expansion on flow cytometry. Genomic DNA provided the template from which TCR beta VDJ and CDR3 profiles were obtained. Via MiXCR, TCRdb re-called the reads, giving one row per CDR3 protein. The sample lists 150,000 to 200,000 distinct CDR3 sequences; 40% to 50% were seen once. The sample was sorted CD4+, CD8+, or CD8+CD57+ T cells (not recorded which) from PBMCs. Source of these receptors: a human donor with aplastic anemia.

This clonotype was counted at least ten times. V and J are TRBV19 and TRBJ2-3, with no clear D. V was cut by 5 bases and J by 1 base, with 7 bases left in between. CDR1 is LNHDA and CDR2 is SQIVND in the germline V gene (reference sequence). The CDR3 consists of 13 residues. The CDR3 bases are TGTGCCAGTAGTGTCGGACGCACAGATACGCAGTATTTT. Translated, it gives CASSVGRTDTQYF.

This clonotype appeared many times. This chain connects TRBV7-3 to TRBJ2-3; 12 nucleotides line up with TRBD2. Per the germline V gene, CDR1 is SGHTA and CDR2 is FQGTGA. This CDR3 is 15 amino acids long. Unmatched junction bases numbered 3, after V lost 5 bases and J lost 3 bases. CDR3 bases: TGTGCCAGCAGCCAGACTAGCGGGGGAACAGATACGCAGTATTTT. Its protein is CASSQTSGGTDTQYF. Supplemented by reference TRBV7-3 and TRBJ2-3, the full variable domain reads GAGVSQTPSNKVTEKGKYVELRCDPISGHTALYWYRQSLGQGPEFLIYFQGTGAADDSGLPNDRFFAVRPEGSVSTLKIQRTERGDSAVYLCASSQTSGGTDTQYFGPGTRLTVL.

In this sample, this clonotype turned up a few times. This may arise from a read error, as a much more abundant clone is one base away. V usage is TRBV14 and J usage is TRBJ2-1, with 8 positions matching TRBD2. This CDR3 spans 15 amino acids. Germline-derived CDR1 and CDR2 are SGHDN and FVKESK. V lost 0 bases and J lost 6; bases outside the gene matches: 4. The CDR3 loop reads CASSQDGTSFNEQFF. CDR3 sequence (DNA): TGTGCCAGCAGCCAAGATGGGACTAGTTTCAATGAGCAGTTCTTC.

This sequence joins TRBV19 and TRBJ2-5, with a weak D call TRBD1 (5 bases). V dropped 4 bases and J dropped 5 bases, with 17 bases sitting between them. This CDR3 region has 15 residues. Germline CDR1 reads LNHDA; CDR2 reads SQIVND (reference sequence). The CDR3 loop is CASSTPLDRAETQYF. The CDR3 bases are TGTGCCAGTAGTACACCACTCGACAGAGCGGAGACCCAGTACTTC.

V gene TRBV12-3 or TRBV12-4 combines with J gene TRBJ2-3; no firm D call. V was shortened by 8 bases and J by 3 bases, with 6 bases between the two germline ends. This CDR3 has 11 amino acids. The chain's CDR3 is CASALTDTQYF. Written as DNA, the CDR3 is TGTGCCAGCGCCCTTACAGATACGCAGTATTTT.

This clonotype appeared many times. This chain joins TRBV20-1 and TRBJ2-1; the D gene is possibly TRBD2 (7 bases). V lost 6 bases and J lost 8, with 20 bases in between. The CDR3 is made up of 14 amino acids. Germline lookup yields CDR1 DFQATT and CDR2 SNEGSKA (reference sequence). CDR3 nucleotides: TGCAGTGCCCAGAAGGGGGGGCCAATCGATGAGCAGTTCTTC. This codes for CSAQKGGPIDEQFF.

The table lists this clonotype with a count of one. The J gene is TRBJ1-5, the V gene TRBV24-1, with D possibly being TRBD1 (6 bases). CDR3 length: 13 amino acids. The V and J ends lost 7 bases and 7 bases respectively, with 13 bases between them. Per the germline V gene, CDR1 is KGHDR and CDR2 is SFDVKD. CDR3 amino acids: CATSGRGEQPQHF. DNA for the CDR3: TGTGCCACCAGCGGCAGGGGCGAACAGCCCCAGCATTTT.

The sample holds many counts of this clonotype. The chain recombines TRBV11-2 with TRBJ1-1; weak D call: TRBD1 (5 bases). The germline gives CDR1 SGHAT, CDR2 FQNNGV. CDR3 size: 15 residues. V was trimmed by 1 base and J by 4 bases, leaving 13 bases between them. CDR3 nucleotide sequence: TGTGCCAGCAGCTTAGTGTTTGGGGGGAGCACTGAAGCTTTCTTT. Translating it yields CASSLVFGGSTEAFF.

The chain uses TRBV25-1 and TRBJ1-4; D remains unclear. The CDR3 runs 15 residues. V was pared by 1 base and J by 6 bases, with 12 bases between. Germline CDR1 and CDR2: MGHDK and SYGVNS. CDR3 in DNA: TGTGCCAGCAGTGAATTAGAGGGTCGCGATGAAAAACTGTTTTTT. Translating it yields CASSELEGRDEKLFF.

The table lists this clonotype with many counts. This rearrangement joins TRBV19 to TRBJ2-3; D gene ambiguous. CDR3 length equals 13 residues. From germline, CDR1 is LNHDA and CDR2 SQIVND (reference sequence). V lost 7 bases and J lost 0, with 8 bases in between. The DNA of the CDR3 is TGTGCCAGTATGGGTCGAAGCACAGATACGCAGTATTTT. It codes for CASMGRSTDTQYF.

The sample holds many counts of this clonotype. CDR3 protein: CASSEQGRGILYGYTF. The CDR3 region has the DNA TGTGCCAGCAGTGAACAGGGGCGGGGGATTCTCTATGGCTACACCTTC. This chain joins TRBV2 and TRBJ1-2; maybe TRBD1 (6 bases). V lost 2 bases and J lost 4, with 17 bases in between. The CDR3 sequence is 16 residues long. Looked up from germline, CDR1 is SNHLY and CDR2 is FYNNEI.

The chain carries TRBV10-2 and TRBJ1-2; 7 nucleotides align to TRBD1. This CDR3 is 13 amino acids long. Unmatched junction bases numbered 5, after V lost 3 bases and J lost 7 bases. Germline loops: CDR1 WSHSY, CDR2 SAAADI. CDR3 DNA: TGCGCCAGCAGTGAAAACACAGGGGTTGGCTACACCTTC. Translated: CASSENTGVGYTF.

This clonotype was observed at least ten times. This sequence joins TRBV25-1 and TRBJ2-3; TRBD2 might be the D (6 bases). This CDR3 has 15 residues. The germline V and J ends were trimmed by 1 base and 2 bases, with 10 bases remaining between them. Germline values: CDR1 MGHDK, CDR2 SYGVNS. The CDR3 coding sequence is TGTGCCAGCAGTGAATCGGGGGAACCCACAGATACGCAGTATTTT. This sequence encodes CASSESGEPTDTQYF.

This clonotype has a count of ten or more. The chain carries TRBV9 and TRBJ2-1; D might be TRBD2 (7 bases). The CDR3 has 13 residues. Trimming pared 7 bases from V and 7 bases from J, leaving 15 bases between. The V gene's germline CDR1 is SGDLS and CDR2 YYNGEE. CDR3 sequence (DNA): TGTGCCAGCGCCCACGGGGGGCAGAATGAGCAGTTCTTC. Translated, it gives CASAHGGQNEQFF.

On this clonotype: It may be a read error: a sequence one base away is much more abundant. V usage is TRBV9 and J usage is TRBJ2-1; unclear D gene. Germline assignment: CDR1 SGDLS and CDR2 YYNGEE. CDR3 size: 16 residues. This CDR3 is CASSVSGRPSYNEQSF. CDR3 nucleotide sequence: TGTGCCAGCAGCGTATCCGGCCGCCCTTCCTACAATGAGCAGTCCTTC.

The gene calls are TRBV2 and TRBJ1-6; no clear D. CDR1 SNHLY and CDR2 FYNNEI come from the germline V gene. V lost 2 bases, J lost 15 bases, and 5 bases lay in between. CDR3 length equals 10 residues. The DNA for the CDR3 is TGTGCCAGCAGTGAAAGGGACCTCCACTTT. The encoded protein is CASSERDLHF.

The gene calls are TRBV24-1 and TRBJ2-7; D may match TRBD1 or TRBD2 (6 bases each). V was shortened by 6 bases and J by 7 bases, with 21 bases between the two germline ends. CDR3 length: 15 residues. CDR1 and CDR2 from the germline V gene are KGHDR and SFDVKD. CDR3 nucleotide sequence: TGTGCCACCAGTCCCAGAAGTGGGGGGCGCGAGGAGCAGTACTTC. Translating it yields CATSPRSGGREEQYF.

V and J are TRBV4-2 and TRBJ2-3; 13 bases align to TRBD2. The CDR3 loop spans 16 amino acids. V trimming: 4 bases; J trimming: 2 bases; junction bases outside the gene matches: 3. The germline V gene has CDR1 LGHNA and CDR2 YNFKEQ. The CDR3 loop reads CASSPLAGGDTDTQYF. Written as DNA, the CDR3 is TGTGCCAGCAGCCCACTAGCGGGGGGGGACACAGATACGCAGTATTTT.

As regards this clonotype: A read error is possible here, since a much larger clone lies one base away. This sequence joins TRBV6-4 and TRBJ1-4; a weak D match, TRBD1 (6 bases). Looked up from germline, CDR1 is MRHNA and CDR2 is SNTAGT. This CDR3 spans 13 amino acids. In DNA form, the CDR3 reads TGTGCCAGCAGTGAGCATCCAGGGGAAAACCTGTTTTTT. Protein product: CASSEHPGENLFF.

This clonotype was counted many times. The rearrangement links TRBV6-5 to TRBJ2-5; D call uncertain. The germline V gene has CDR1 MNHEY and CDR2 SVGAGI. V was trimmed by 2 bases and J by 1 base, leaving 5 bases between them. The CDR3 totals 13 residues. CDR3 nucleotide sequence: TGTGCCAGCAGTTACGTTGTCCAAGAGACCCAGTACTTC. Protein sequence: CASSYVVQETQYF.

The chain joins TRBV24-1 to TRBJ2-5, with 8 nucleotides matching TRBD2. The CDR3 loop spans 14 amino acids. J gave up 0 bases and V 9 bases, and 5 bases lay outside the gene matches. Germline V gene sequence: CDR1 KGHDR, CDR2 SFDVKD. CDR3 sequence (DNA): TGTGCCACCTCAGCGGGAGTGTACCAAGAGACCCAGTACTTC. Protein product: CATSAGVYQETQYF.